This T cell receptor beta chain was documented in a study of blood T cell repertoires in COVID-19. Looked up from germline, CDR1 is SGHDT and CDR2 is YYEEEE. This CDR3 region has 16 residues. V was shortened by 1 base and J by 7 bases, with 20 bases between the two germline ends. This table comes from immunoSEQ multiplex PCR, and its TCRdb copy is limited to in-frame clones, with some not included. The sample yields tens of thousands of clones, 80% to 90% seen once. The V and J genes are TRBV5-6 and TRBJ1-1, with D maybe TRBD1 (5 bases). The source of this sequence is a human donor in a cohort sampled during active COVID-19. The donor label of this sample is uncertain. The sequenced material came from peripheral blood. The CDR3 protein is CASSLYGAHGLYEAFF. In DNA form, the CDR3 reads TGTGCCAGCAGCTTGTATGGGGCCCACGGCCTATATGAAGCTTTCTTT.